One and the same sample provided the 6 T cell receptor beta chains below, sequenced in a study of T-cell memory formation after mild COVID-19. TCRdb reprocessed the 5' RACE reads with MiXCR, giving one entry per CDR3 protein. The repertoire has fewer than 600,000 distinct CDR3 sequences, about 22% of them found once; the top ten carry approximately 8%. Sequencing was done on a sample of PBMCs or a T cell subset sorted from them (not recorded which). These receptors were collected from an adult woman who had mild COVID-19 (a few samples of this study predate the infection). Cell type and time point are not known.

This clonotype was picked up a small number of times. The genes are TRBV5-1 and TRBJ2-5; the D gene is possibly TRBD1 (6 bases). CDR3 size: 16 residues. Germline V lookup: CDR1 SGHRS, CDR2 YFSETQ. The germline V and J ends were trimmed by 1 base and 5 bases, with 18 bases remaining between them. As DNA, the CDR3 is TGCGCCAGCAGCTTGACAGGGAAAGGAGTACGTGAGACCCAGTACTTC. This sequence encodes CASSLTGKGVRETQYF.

This clonotype was found a few times. The V call is TRBV7-2, the J call TRBJ1-1; 9 bases align to TRBD1. Germline CDR1 reads SGHTA; CDR2 reads FQGNSA. V lost 5 bases, J lost 7 bases, and 11 bases stayed unmatched. This CDR3 spans 15 amino acids. Here the CDR3 DNA reads TGTGCCAGCAGCGCACGAGGGACAGGGAGTAATGAAGCTTTCTTT. Translating gives CASSARGTGSNEAFF.

A few counts support this clonotype. The J gene is TRBJ2-5, the V gene TRBV2, with D possibly called TRBD1 or TRBD2 (6 bases each). CDR3 length equals 17 residues. The V end lost 2 bases, the J end lost 4 bases, and 20 bases lay between the germline ends. Germline assignment: CDR1 SNHLY and CDR2 FYNNEI. Here the CDR3 reads CASSEPGGSGVAETQYF. The CDR3 DNA sequence: TGTGCCAGCAGTGAACCCGGGGGCTCGGGGGTAGCAGAGACCCAGTACTTC.

This clonotype was seen more than once but under ten times. The chain uses TRBV2 and TRBJ2-7; the match to TRBD1 covers 7 bases. This CDR3 is 15 amino acids long. V shed 1 base and J 1 base; nucleotides not matched to a gene: 4. CDR1 and CDR2 from the germline V gene are SNHLY and FYNNEI. In DNA, the CDR3 is TGTGCCAGCAGTGAAGGTCCAGGGGGTTCCTACGAGCAGTACTTC. As protein: CASSEGPGGSYEQYF.

This clonotype showed up many times. The chain employs TRBV5-5 and TRBJ2-1; D is undetermined. The CDR3 is 13 residues long. Germline CDR1 is SGHKS and CDR2 is YYEKEE (reference sequence). With 1 base removed from V and 5 bases from J, the gap between germline ends came to 7 bases. DNA for the CDR3: TGTGCCAGCAGCTTGTACTCGAACAATGAGCAGTTCTTC. It translates to CASSLYSNNEQFF.

This clonotype was picked up a small number of times. This sequence joins TRBV5-1 and TRBJ2-2; D is ambiguous. Germline lookup yields CDR1 SGHRS and CDR2 YFSETQ. This CDR3 contains 16 residues. With 0 bases removed from V and 0 bases from J, the gap between germline ends came to 9 bases. Here the CDR3 DNA reads TGCGCCAGCAGCTTGGCCGTCGGGTCGAACACCGGGGAGCTGTTTTTT. Encoded protein: CASSLAVGSNTGELFF.